This T cell receptor (beta chain) was recorded in a study of human T cells and chemical hapten exposure. The starting material, unfractionated whole blood, was used for total RNA extraction. Each cDNA molecule in the library carried unique molecular identifiers. TCRdb called the reads again in MiXCR, with one record for every CDR3 protein. The sample yields about 120,000 distinct CDR3 sequences, 6.5% to 10% seen once. This clonotype was detected ten times or more. Source material: whole blood. The sequence came from a human donor in good health. Some clones in this sample may be carry-over from other donors' samples.

For the CDR3, the DNA is TGTGCCAGCAGCGACGCAGGGGCCAAGGGGACTGAAGCTTTCTTT. Protein: CASSDAGAKGTEAFF. The chain recombines TRBV2 with TRBJ1-1; a weak D match, TRBD1 (6 bases). V lost 6 bases and J 5 bases, leaving 19 bases between the germline ends. This CDR3 has 15 residues. CDR1 is SNHLY, CDR2 FYNNEI, per germline.